The sample holds a few counts of the clone carrying this T cell receptor (beta chain). The antigen is unknown. The draw of peripheral blood yielded about 10 milliliters from each donor. Per-sample PBMC isolation yielded at least 6.5 million cells. From germline, CDR1 is MRHNA and CDR2 SNTAGT. V lost 3 bases, J lost 8 bases, and 13 bases lay in between. This CDR3 is built from 13 residues. This entry is derived from a study of blood T cells in healthy people across ages. General study points: Naive T cell percentage by flow cytometry tracked strongly with beta diversity. Diversity of TCR beta per million T cells declined in a roughly linear way with age.

Primed by a sample-barcoded 5' primer and a J-beta primer mix, a second PCR proceeded for roughly 6 to 12 cycles. TCRdb re-derived calls from the 5' RACE reads in MiXCR, one entry per CDR3 protein. The sample holds 1.5 million to 1.9 million distinct CDR3 sequences, less than 45% seen once. Source material: blood. The source of this sequence is a woman between 18 and 29 years old in good health. The V and J genes are TRBV6-4 and TRBJ1-2; no reliable D call. This chain's CDR3 is CASSEEDGLGYTF. DNA of the CDR3: TGTGCCAGCAGTGAAGAGGACGGTCTGGGCTACACCTTC.